This T cell receptor beta chain was captured by sequencing in a study of regulatory T cells in long-lasting Graves disease. Indicated time point: newly diagnosed GD, antithyroid drugs for less than 3 months. Preparation of the TCR library used RNA extracted from PBMCs. The TCR beta library used iRepertoire HTBI primers with Arm-PCR amplification of CDR3. One entry per CDR3 protein, called by TCRdb with MiXCR from the multiplex PCR reads. The table has 680,000 or so distinct CDR3 sequences, roughly 15% seen once. Germline V gene sequence: CDR1 GTSNPN, CDR2 SVGIG (reference sequence). This CDR3 has 13 residues. V shed 3 bases and J shed 4 bases, with 10 bases lying between them. This clonotype has a count of ten or more. Its antigen is still unknown. Overall study findings and caveats: Patients with persistent disease shared some 3,000 public clonotypes, outpacing the approximately 870 shared by new patients. Thyroid tissue was not studied; only peripheral blood was. Repertoires from persistent disease leaned toward TRBV28, TRBJ1-2 and TRBJ2-5.

This sample was shared with a second study, whose subject was T cells in Graves' hyperthyroidism and ophthalmopathy. That investigation notes: Most clonotypes expanded in thyroid above 0.001 were likewise present in blood.

The chain carries TRBV30 and TRBJ1-5, with D possibly TRBD1 on 5 matching bases. The origin of this receptor is a woman aged 25 to 39 with Graves disease. The sample here was peripheral blood mononuclear cells (PBMCs), taken at new diagnosis, from a patient treated with antithyroid drugs. The CDR3 sequence: CAWRGTRNQPQHF. The CDR3 DNA sequence: TGTGCCTGGAGGGGGACCCGGAATCAGCCCCAGCATTTT.